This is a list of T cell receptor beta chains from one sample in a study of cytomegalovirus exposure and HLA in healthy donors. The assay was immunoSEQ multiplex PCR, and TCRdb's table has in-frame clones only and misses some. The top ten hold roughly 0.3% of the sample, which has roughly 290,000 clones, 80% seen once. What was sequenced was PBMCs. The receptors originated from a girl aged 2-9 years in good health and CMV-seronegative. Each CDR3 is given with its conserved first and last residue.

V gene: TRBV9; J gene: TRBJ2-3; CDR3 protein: CASSVEGVGDTQYF
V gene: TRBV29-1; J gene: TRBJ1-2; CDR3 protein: CSVEGPDYGYTF
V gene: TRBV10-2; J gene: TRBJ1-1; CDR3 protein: CASSGGRGGTEAFF
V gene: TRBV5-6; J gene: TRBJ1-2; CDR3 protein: CASSLKGRVTRDGYGYTF
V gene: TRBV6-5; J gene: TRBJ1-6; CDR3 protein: CATSYEGRRGNSPLHF
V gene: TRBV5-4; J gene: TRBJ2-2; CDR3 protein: CASSLWTSGRNTGELFF
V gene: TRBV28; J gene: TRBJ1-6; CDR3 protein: CASSPSTGGNSPLHF
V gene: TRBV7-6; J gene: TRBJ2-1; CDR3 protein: CASSETSGGYNEQFF
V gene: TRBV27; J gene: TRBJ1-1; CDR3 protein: CASSYSLSMNTEAFF
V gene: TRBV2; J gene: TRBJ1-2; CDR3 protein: CASREDRDYGYTF
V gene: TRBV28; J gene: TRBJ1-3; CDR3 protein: CASSLLRRSGNTIYF
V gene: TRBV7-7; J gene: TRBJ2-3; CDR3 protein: CASSSSGGTDTQYF
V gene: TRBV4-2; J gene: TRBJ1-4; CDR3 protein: CASSHHYGRSTNEKLFF
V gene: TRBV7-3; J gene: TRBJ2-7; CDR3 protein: CASSLAGTGAYEQYF
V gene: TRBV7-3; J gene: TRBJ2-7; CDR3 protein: CASSSSGGAGEQYF
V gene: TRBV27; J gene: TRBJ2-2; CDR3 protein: CASSFLIIGLAGVTGELFF
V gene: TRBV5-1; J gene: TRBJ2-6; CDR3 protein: CASSWTGSGANVLTF
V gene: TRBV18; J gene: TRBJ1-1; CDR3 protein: CASSPGTGMNTEAFF
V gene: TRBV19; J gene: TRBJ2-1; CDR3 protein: CASRKLDSYNEQFF
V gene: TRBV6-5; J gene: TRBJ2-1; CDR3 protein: CASRTSGSSYNEQFF
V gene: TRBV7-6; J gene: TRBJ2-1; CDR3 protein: CASSLGGQGGEQFF
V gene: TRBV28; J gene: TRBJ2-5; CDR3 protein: CASSLLYQETQYF
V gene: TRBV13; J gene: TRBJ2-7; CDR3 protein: CASSRGVRLEQYF
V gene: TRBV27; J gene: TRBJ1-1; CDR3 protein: CASSSRTGGRTEAFF
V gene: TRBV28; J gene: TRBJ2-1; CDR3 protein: CASSWGGDNEQFF
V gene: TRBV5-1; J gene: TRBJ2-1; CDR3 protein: CASSKGQTTYNEQFF
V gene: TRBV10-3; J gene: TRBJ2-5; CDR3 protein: CATREILEGEETQYF